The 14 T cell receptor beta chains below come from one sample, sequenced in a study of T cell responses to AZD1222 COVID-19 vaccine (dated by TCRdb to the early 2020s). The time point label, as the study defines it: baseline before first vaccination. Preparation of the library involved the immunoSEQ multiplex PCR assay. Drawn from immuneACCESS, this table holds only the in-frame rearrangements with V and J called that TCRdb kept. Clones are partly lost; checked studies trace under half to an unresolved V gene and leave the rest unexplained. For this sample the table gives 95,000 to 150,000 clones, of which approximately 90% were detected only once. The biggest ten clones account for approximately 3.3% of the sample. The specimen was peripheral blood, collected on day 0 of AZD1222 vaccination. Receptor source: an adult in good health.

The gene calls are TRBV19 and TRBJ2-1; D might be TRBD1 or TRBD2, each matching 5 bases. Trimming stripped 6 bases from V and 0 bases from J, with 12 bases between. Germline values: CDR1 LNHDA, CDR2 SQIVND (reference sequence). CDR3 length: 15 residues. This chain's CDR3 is CASRGVGSSYNEQFF. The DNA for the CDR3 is TGTGCCAGTAGGGGGGTTGGTAGCTCCTACAATGAGCAGTTCTTC.

CDR3 sequence: CASSYRNRGYYEQYF. Here the CDR3 DNA reads TGTGCCAGCAGTTACCGAAACCGGGGTTACTACGAGCAGTACTTC. V usage is TRBV6-5 and J usage is TRBJ2-7, with D possibly TRBD2 on 5 matching bases. CDR1 is MNHEY and CDR2 is SVGAGI in the germline V gene. V was cut by 2 bases and J by 3 bases, with 14 bases left in between. The CDR3 contains 15 residues.

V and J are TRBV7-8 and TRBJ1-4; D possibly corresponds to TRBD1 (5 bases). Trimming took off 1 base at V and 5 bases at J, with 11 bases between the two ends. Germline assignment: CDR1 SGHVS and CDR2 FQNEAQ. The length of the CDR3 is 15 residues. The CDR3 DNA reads TGTGCCAGCAGCTTAGGGGGGATTAGAAATGAAAAACTGTTTTTT. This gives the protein CASSLGGIRNEKLFF. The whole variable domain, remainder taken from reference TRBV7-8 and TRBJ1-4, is GAGVSQSPRYKVAKRGQDVALRCDPISGHVSLFWYQQALGQGPEFLTYFQNEAQLDKSGLPSDRFFAERPEGSVSTLKIQRTQQEDSAVYLCASSLGGIRNEKLFFGSGTQLSVL.

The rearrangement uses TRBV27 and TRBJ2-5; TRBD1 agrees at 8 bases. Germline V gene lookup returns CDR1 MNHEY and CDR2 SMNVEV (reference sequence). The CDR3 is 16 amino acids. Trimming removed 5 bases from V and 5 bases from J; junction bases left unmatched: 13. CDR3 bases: TGTGCCAGCAGTCCTCAGACAGGGGCCGTGGGTGAGACCCAGTACTTC. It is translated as CASSPQTGAVGETQYF.

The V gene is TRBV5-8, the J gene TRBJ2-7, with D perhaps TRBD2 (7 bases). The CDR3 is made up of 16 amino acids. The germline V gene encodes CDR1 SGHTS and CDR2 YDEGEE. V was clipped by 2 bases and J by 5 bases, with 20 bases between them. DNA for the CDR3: TGTGCCAGCAGCTTACCGGGGGGCCCCAACCCTAACGAGCAGTACTTC. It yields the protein CASSLPGGPNPNEQYF.

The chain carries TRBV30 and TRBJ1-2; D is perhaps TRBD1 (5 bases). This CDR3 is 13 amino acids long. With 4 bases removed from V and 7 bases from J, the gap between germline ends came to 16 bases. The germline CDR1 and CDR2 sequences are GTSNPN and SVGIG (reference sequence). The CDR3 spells CAWIPPGGSGYTF. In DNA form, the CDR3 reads TGTGCCTGGATTCCCCCCGGGGGGAGTGGCTACACCTTC.

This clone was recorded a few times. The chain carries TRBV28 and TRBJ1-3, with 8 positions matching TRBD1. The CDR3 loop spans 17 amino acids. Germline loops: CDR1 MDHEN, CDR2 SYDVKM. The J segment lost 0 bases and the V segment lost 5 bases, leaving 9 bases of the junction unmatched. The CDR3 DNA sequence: TGTGCCAGCAGTCCGCGGACAGGGTTCCTCTCTGGAAACACCATATATTTT. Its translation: CASSPRTGFLSGNTIYF.

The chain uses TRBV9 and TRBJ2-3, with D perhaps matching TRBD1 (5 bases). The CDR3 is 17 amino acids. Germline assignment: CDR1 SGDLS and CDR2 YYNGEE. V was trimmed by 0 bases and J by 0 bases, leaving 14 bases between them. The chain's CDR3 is CASSVDGRTLSTDTQYF. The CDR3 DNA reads TGTGCCAGCAGCGTAGACGGACGGACACTTAGCACAGATACGCAGTATTTT.

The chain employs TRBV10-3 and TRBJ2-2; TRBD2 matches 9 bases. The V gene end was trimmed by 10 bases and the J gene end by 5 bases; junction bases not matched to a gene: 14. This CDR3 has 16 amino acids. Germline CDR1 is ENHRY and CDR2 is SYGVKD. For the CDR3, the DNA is TGTGCCACCGAGGAATTTAGCGGGGGAGGAACCGGGGAGCTGTTTTTT. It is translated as CATEEFSGGGTGELFF.

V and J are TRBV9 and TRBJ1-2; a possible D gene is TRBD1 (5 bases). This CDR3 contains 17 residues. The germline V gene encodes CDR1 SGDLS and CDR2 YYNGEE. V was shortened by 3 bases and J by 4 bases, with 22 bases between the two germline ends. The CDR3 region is CASSARRETAFGYGYTF. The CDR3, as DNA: TGTGCCAGCAGCGCACGTAGGGAGACAGCTTTCGGCTATGGCTACACCTTC.

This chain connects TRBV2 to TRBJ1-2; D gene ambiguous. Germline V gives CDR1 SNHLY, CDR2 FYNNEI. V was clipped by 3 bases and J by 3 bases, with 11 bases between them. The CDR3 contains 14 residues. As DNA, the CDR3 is TGTGCCAGCAGTGAGGGGTCCCCCGACTATGGCTACACCTTC. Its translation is CASSEGSPDYGYTF.

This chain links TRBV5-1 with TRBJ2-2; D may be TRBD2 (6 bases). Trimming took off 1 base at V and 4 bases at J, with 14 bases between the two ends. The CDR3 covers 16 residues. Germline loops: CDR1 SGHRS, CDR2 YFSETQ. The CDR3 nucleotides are TGCGCCAGCAGCTTGATCGGGGGAGATCCCACCGGGGAGCTGTTTTTT. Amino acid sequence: CASSLIGGDPTGELFF.

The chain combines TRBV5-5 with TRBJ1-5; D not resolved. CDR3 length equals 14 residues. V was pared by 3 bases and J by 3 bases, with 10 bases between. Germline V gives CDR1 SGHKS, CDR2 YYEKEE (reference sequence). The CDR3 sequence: CASSSFTPNQPQHF. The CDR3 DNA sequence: TGTGCCAGCAGCTCCTTCACCCCCAATCAGCCCCAGCATTTT.

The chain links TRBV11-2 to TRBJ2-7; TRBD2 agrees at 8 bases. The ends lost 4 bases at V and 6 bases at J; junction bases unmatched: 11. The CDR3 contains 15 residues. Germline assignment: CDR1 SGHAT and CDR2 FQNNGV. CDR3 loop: CASSWLPGLGSEQYF. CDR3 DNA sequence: TGTGCCAGCAGCTGGCTACCGGGACTAGGTTCCGAGCAGTACTTC.